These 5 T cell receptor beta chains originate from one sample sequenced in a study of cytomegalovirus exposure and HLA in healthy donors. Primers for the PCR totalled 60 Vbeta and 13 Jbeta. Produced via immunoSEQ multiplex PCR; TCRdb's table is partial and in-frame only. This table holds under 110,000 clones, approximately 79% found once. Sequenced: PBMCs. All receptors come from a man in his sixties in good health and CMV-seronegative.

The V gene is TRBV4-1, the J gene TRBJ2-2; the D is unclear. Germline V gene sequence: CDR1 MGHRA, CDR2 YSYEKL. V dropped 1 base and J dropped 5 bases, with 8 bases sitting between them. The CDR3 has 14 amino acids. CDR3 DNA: TGCGCCAGCAGCCAAGCGAGTCGAACCGGGGAGCTGTTTTTT. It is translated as CASSQASRTGELFF.

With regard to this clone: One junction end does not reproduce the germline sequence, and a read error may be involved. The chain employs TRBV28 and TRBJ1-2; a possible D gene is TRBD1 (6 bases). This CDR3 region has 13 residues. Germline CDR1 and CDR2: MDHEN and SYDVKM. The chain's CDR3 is CASSLGGAPMIDF. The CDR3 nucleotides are TGTGCCAGCAGTTTAGGGGGGGCCCCTATGATTGACTTC.

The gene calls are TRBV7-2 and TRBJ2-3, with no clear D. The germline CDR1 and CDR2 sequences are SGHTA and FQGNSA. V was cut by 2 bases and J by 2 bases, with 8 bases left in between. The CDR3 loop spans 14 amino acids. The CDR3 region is CASSLTGFTDTQYF. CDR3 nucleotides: TGTGCCAGCAGCTTAACGGGTTTCACAGATACGCAGTATTTT. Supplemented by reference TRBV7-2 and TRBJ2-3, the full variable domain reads GAGVSQSPSNKVTEKGKDVELRCDPISGHTALYWYRQSLGQGLEFLIYFQGNSAPDKSGLPSDRFSAERTGGSVSTLTIQRTQQEDSAVYLCASSLTGFTDTQYFGPGTRLTVL.

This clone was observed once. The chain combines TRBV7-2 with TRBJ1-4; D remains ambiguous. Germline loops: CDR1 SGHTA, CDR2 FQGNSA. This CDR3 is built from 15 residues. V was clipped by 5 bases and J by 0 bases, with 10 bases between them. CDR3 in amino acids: CASSPYSATNEKLFF. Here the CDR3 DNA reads TGTGCCAGCAGCCCCTACAGTGCAACTAATGAAAAACTGTTTTTT.

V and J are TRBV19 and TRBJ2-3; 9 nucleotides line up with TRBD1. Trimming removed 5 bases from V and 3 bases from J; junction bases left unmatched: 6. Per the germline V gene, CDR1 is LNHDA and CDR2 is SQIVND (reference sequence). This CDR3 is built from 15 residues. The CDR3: CASSAGTGRTDTQYF. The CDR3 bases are TGTGCCAGTAGTGCCGGGACAGGGAGAACAGATACGCAGTATTTT.